The 21 T cell receptor beta chains below all came from one sample that was sequenced in a study of PD-1 blockade in classical Hodgkin lymphoma. TCRdb's table, derived via immunoSEQ multiplex PCR, lists solely in-frame clones and lacks some. The repertoire holds some 96,000 clones, roughly 92% seen once, with about 2.5% in the top ten. Each patient relapsed following autologous stem cell transplantation, and prior brentuximab vedotin exposure differed. The source was peripheral blood mononuclear cells (PBMCs), collected at baseline. These receptors originate from a human donor with classical Hodgkin lymphoma.

V gene TRBV11-2 combines with J gene TRBJ2-2; TRBD1 matches 8 bases. The CDR3 consists of 14 residues. The V gene end was trimmed by 5 bases and the J gene end by 14 bases; junction bases not matched to a gene: 13. Germline CDR1 is SGHAT and CDR2 is FQNNGV. CDR3 amino acids: CASSLNFRGQDLFF. Here the CDR3 DNA reads TGTGCCAGCAGCCTCAATTTCAGGGGGCAAGACCTGTTTTTT.

The J gene is TRBJ2-5, the V gene TRBV4-1; D is unclear. In germline, CDR1 is MGHRA, CDR2 YSYEKL. The V end was cut by 0 bases, the J end by 11 bases, with 19 bases between. The CDR3 is 15 residues long. The CDR3 DNA follows: TGCGCCAGCAGCCAAGAGGGCGCATACGTGGCTCGGCAGTACTTC. Translated: CASSQEGAYVARQYF.

The chain is built from TRBV4-1 and TRBJ2-3, with 9 bases lining up with TRBD2. The CDR3 sequence is 15 residues long. With 3 bases clipped from V and 6 bases from J, the junction kept 7 bases outside the gene matches. Germline assignment: CDR1 MGHRA and CDR2 YSYEKL. The CDR3 nucleotides read TGCGCCAGCAGCCATCCGCGGGAGGGTTCGGATACGCAGTATTTT. It encodes CASSHPREGSDTQYF.

This clone was counted once. The rearrangement joins TRBV6-1 to TRBJ2-2; TRBD2 is a possible D gene (6 bases). Germline CDR1 is MNHNS and CDR2 is SASEGT. The CDR3 spans 17 residues. V was cut by 4 bases and J by 7 bases, with 22 bases left in between. CDR3 sequence (DNA): TGTGCCAGCAGTGGATCCAAAGCTGGCGGGAAGGGCGGGGAGCTGTTTTTT. This encodes CASSGSKAGGKGGELFF.

The chain carries TRBV28 and TRBJ2-3; 7 bases are shared with TRBD1. CDR3 size: 15 residues. Germline loops: CDR1 MDHEN, CDR2 SYDVKM. J lost 5 bases, V lost 4 bases, and 9 bases had no gene match. CDR3 sequence reads: CASSSHRGSGDTQYF. In nucleotides, the CDR3 is TGTGCCAGCAGTTCACACAGGGGCTCTGGAGATACGCAGTATTTT.

DNA for the CDR3: TGTGCCAGCAGAACCCGCAGGGACAGATCTAACTATGGCTACACCTTC. Amino acid sequence: CASRTRRDRSNYGYTF. The V and J genes are TRBV28 and TRBJ1-2; 7 bases are a match to TRBD1. V trimming: 6 bases; J trimming: 0 bases; junction bases outside the gene matches: 10. This CDR3 contains 16 residues. Germline V lookup: CDR1 MDHEN, CDR2 SYDVKM.

The chain joins TRBV5-4 to TRBJ2-3, with D unresolved. The CDR3 consists of 16 residues. Germline V lookup: CDR1 SGHNT, CDR2 YYREEE (reference sequence). V was clipped by 0 bases and J by 3 bases, with 14 bases between them. The CDR3 DNA sequence: TGTGCCAGCAGCTTGGGAAAGATTGTGTTTACAGATACGCAGTATTTT. Residues: CASSLGKIVFTDTQYF.

The chain employs TRBV19 and TRBJ2-7; 14 nucleotides line up with TRBD2. Germline V CDR1 and CDR2: LNHDA, SQIVND (reference sequence). The CDR3 contains 18 residues. J gave up 4 bases and V 5 bases, and 13 bases lay outside the gene matches. Written as DNA, the CDR3 is TGTGCCAGTAGTTTTTCCGGACTAGCGGGAGGCTTTTCGTACGAGCAGTACTTC. Amino acids: CASSFSGLAGGFSYEQYF.

The chain carries TRBV6-1 and TRBJ2-4, with D tentatively TRBD1 (5 bases). CDR3 length: 15 amino acids. The germline V gene has CDR1 MNHNS and CDR2 SASEGT. Between the trimmed V and J ends, which lost 6 bases and 4 bases, there was a span of 16 bases. The CDR3: CASRLSRAGKNIQYF. As DNA, the CDR3 is TGTGCCAGCAGACTAAGTAGGGCAGGGAAAAACATTCAGTACTTC.

This sequence joins TRBV27 and TRBJ2-1; 7 positions agree with TRBD1. J was trimmed by 2 bases and V by 6 bases; bases with no gene match: 10. The CDR3 has 16 amino acids. Germline assignment: CDR1 MNHEY and CDR2 SMNVEV (reference sequence). The CDR3 DNA sequence: TGTGCCAGCAGCCCCGAGGGGACAGCGACCTACAATGAGCAGTTCTTC. It encodes CASSPEGTATYNEQFF.

The rearrangement links TRBV21-1 to TRBJ2-7; TRBD2 is the table's D call, not checked against the DNA. TRBV21-1 is described as a pseudogene. CDR3 length: 16 amino acids. The CDR3 reads CAKPGTSGPFPYEQYF. DNA of the CDR3: TGTGCCAAACCAGGGACTAGCGGCCCCTTCCCCTACGAGCAGTACTTC.

The J gene is TRBJ1-4, the V gene TRBV2; D is unresolved. This CDR3 region has 15 residues. Trimming took off 5 bases at V and 0 bases at J, with 10 bases between the two ends. Per the germline V gene, CDR1 is SNHLY and CDR2 is FYNNEI. CDR3: CASSLSQATNEKLFF. The CDR3 DNA follows: TGTGCCAGCAGTCTCTCCCAGGCAACTAATGAAAAACTGTTTTTT.

This clone was seen only once. The chain carries TRBV18 and TRBJ2-7, with 7 positions matching TRBD1. The junction had 3 bases not matched to a gene; V was cut back by 2 bases and J by 2 bases. Germline CDR1 and CDR2: KGHSH and LQKENI. The CDR3 runs to 14 residues. The CDR3: CASSPGQEPYEQYF. The CDR3 DNA is TGTGCCAGCTCACCAGGACAGGAGCCCTACGAGCAGTACTTC. Complete variable domain (other parts from reference TRBV18 and TRBJ2-7): NAGVMQNPRHLVRRRGQEARLRCSPMKGHSHVYWYRQLPEEGLKFMVYLQKENIIDESGMPKERFSAEFPKEGPSILRIQQVVRGDSAAYFCASSPGQEPYEQYFGPGTRLTVT.

V usage is TRBV29-1 and J usage is TRBJ1-1, with 7 bases lining up with TRBD1. The CDR3 is made up of 15 amino acids. With 4 bases clipped from V and 0 bases from J, the junction kept 8 bases outside the gene matches. Germline CDR1 SQVTM, CDR2 ANQGSEA. CDR3 DNA sequence: TGCAGCGTTGCCCCGACAGGGTACATGAACACTGAAGCTTTCTTT. Its protein is CSVAPTGYMNTEAFF.

The gene calls are TRBV5-1 and TRBJ2-5, with D possibly matching TRBD2 (6 bases). The V and J ends lost 0 bases and 0 bases respectively, with 6 bases between them. Germline-derived CDR1 and CDR2 are SGHRS and YFSETQ. The CDR3 extends over 14 amino acids. The CDR3 DNA is TGCGCCAGCAGCTTGGGGGACTACCAAGAGACCCAGTACTTC. Its protein product is CASSLGDYQETQYF. Variable domain in full (rest from reference TRBV5-1 and TRBJ2-5): KAGVTQTPRYLIKTRGQQVTLSCSPISGHRSVSWYQQTPGQGLQFLFEYFSETQRNKGNFPGRFSGRQFSNSRSEMNVSTLELGDSALYLCASSLGDYQETQYFGPGTRLLVL.

The chain recombines TRBV11-2 with TRBJ2-7, with D perhaps being TRBD1 or TRBD2 (5 bases each). The CDR3 consists of 17 residues. Per germline, CDR1 SGHAT and CDR2 FQNNGV. Trimming took 6 bases from V and 2 from J, leaving 23 bases between them. The CDR3 sequence: CASRTLRPGRNTYEQYF. As DNA, the CDR3 is TGTGCCAGCAGAACCCTCCGCCCGGGACGAAACACCTACGAGCAGTACTTC.

The chain has TRBV4-1 and TRBJ2-3; 7 nucleotides line up with TRBD1. Trimming cost V 5 bases and J 1 base; bases outside gene matches: 12. The length of the CDR3 is 17 residues. Per the germline V gene, CDR1 is MGHRA and CDR2 is YSYEKL. For the CDR3, the DNA is TGCGCCAGCAGCTTGAGGGAATGGGACAGTGGCACAGATACGCAGTATTTT. It encodes CASSLREWDSGTDTQYF.

This clone was seen once. The chain combines TRBV5-4 with TRBJ2-3; 9 nucleotides agree with TRBD1. CDR1 is SGHNT, CDR2 YYREEE, per germline (reference sequence). The ends lost 4 bases at V and 6 bases at J; junction bases unmatched: 6. The CDR3 is made up of 14 amino acids. The CDR3 nucleotides are TGTGCCAGCAGCACCGGACAGGGGAGGGATACGCAGTATTTT. It codes for CASSTGQGRDTQYF.

The chain links TRBV5-1 to TRBJ2-1; no clear D gene. Trimming took off 0 bases at V and 6 bases at J, with 10 bases between the two ends. From germline, CDR1 is SGHRS and CDR2 YFSETQ. The CDR3 runs to 14 residues. CDR3 sequence: CASSLDPLFNEQFF. The CDR3 DNA is TGCGCCAGCAGCTTGGACCCCCTTTTCAATGAGCAGTTCTTC.

The rearrangement uses TRBV27 and TRBJ2-7; the match to TRBD2 covers 14 bases. CDR1 and CDR2 from the germline V gene are MNHEY and SMNVEV (reference sequence). This CDR3 comprises 15 residues. The V and J ends lost 6 bases and 5 bases, in that order; junction bases with no gene match: 6. This CDR3 is CASRPGTSGRHEQYF. CDR3 DNA: TGTGCCAGCAGACCCGGGACTAGCGGGAGACACGAGCAGTACTTC.

The genes are TRBV6-1 and TRBJ1-1; a possible D gene is TRBD1 (5 bases). CDR1 and CDR2 from the germline V gene are MNHNS and SASEGT. Trimming cost V 5 bases and J 1 base, with 8 bases left between them. This CDR3 is built from 13 residues. The CDR3 bases are TGTGCCAGCAGTTGGACAACGAACACTGAAGCTTTCTTT. Translated: CASSWTTNTEAFF.